These T cell receptor beta chains were read from a single sample in a study of cytomegalovirus exposure and HLA in healthy donors. Some clones are missing from TCRdb's copy, which holds only in-frame ones; the method was immunoSEQ multiplex PCR. The sample holds about 200,000 clones, about 86% seen once. The sample taken for sequencing was PBMCs. Receptors were obtained from a man aged 40-49 years in good health and CMV-seropositive. The CDR3 runs from the conserved cysteine through the conserved F or W. Each record gives: D gene, V gene, clone size, J gene, CDR3 DNA, CDR3 protein. D genes are given only for firm matches. Clone size is not always given. Where it is, it says once, few, many or a class for expanded clones.

>TRBD2|TRBV6-1|NA|TRBJ2-3
TGTGCCAGCAGTGCCCTAGCGGGAGGGCCGATGGAAGATACGCAGTATTTT
CASSALAGGPMEDTQYF
>TRBD1|TRBV13|NA|TRBJ1-2
TGTGCCAGCAGCTTAAGACAGGGGGGCTATGGCTACACCTTC
CASSLRQGGYGYTF
>NA|TRBV28|NA|TRBJ1-2
TGTGCCAGCAGCCAGACAGCGGGCTACACCTTC
CASSQTAGYTF
>NA|TRBV28|NA|TRBJ2-2
TGTGCCAGCAGTGTAATACCAGGAACCGGGGAGCTGTTTTTT
CASSVIPGTGELFF
>TRBD2|TRBV6-1|NA|TRBJ2-1
TGTGCCAGCAGTGAAGCTAGCGGGAGCGACAATGAGCAGTTCTTC
CASSEASGSDNEQFF
>NA|TRBV9|few|TRBJ1-1
TGTGCCAGCAGCGTAGTTTCAGGGTCGAACACTGAAGCTTTCTTT
CASSVVSGSNTEAFF
>NA|TRBV25-1|NA|TRBJ2-3
TGTGCCAGCAGTGACAGGGTCTCAGATACGCAGTATTTT
CASSDRVSDTQYF
>TRBD2|TRBV5-8|few|TRBJ2-3
TGTGCCAGCAGCTTGGGACTAGCGGGCACAGATACGCAGTATTTT
CASSLGLAGTDTQYF
>TRBD2|TRBV28|NA|TRBJ2-2
TGTGCCAGCAGGCGACTAGCGGGAAACACCGGGGAGCTGTTTTTT
CASRRLAGNTGELFF
>NA|TRBV7-9|NA|TRBJ2-7
TGTGCCAGCAGCTTCTCCCCCTACGAGCAGTACTTC
CASSFSPYEQYF
>NA|TRBV11-2|NA|TRBJ1-1
TGTGCCAGCAGCCCAAACCACGCGGTGGGCACTGAAGCTTTCTTT
CASSPNHAVGTEAFF
>NA|TRBV21-1|NA|TRBJ1-2
TGTGCCAGCTATTTAGTAGGCCCTCCCCTAGTCTATGGCTACACCTTC
CASYLVGPPLVYGYTF
>TRBD1|TRBV11-3|NA|TRBJ1-4
TGTGCCAGCAGCTCCAGCAACAGGGGGCGGAATGAAAAACTGTTTTTT
CASSSSNRGRNEKLFF
>TRBD1|TRBV19|NA|TRBJ1-5
TGTGCCAGTAGAGGACAGGGGGATCAGCCCCAGCATTTT
CASRGQGDQPQHF
>TRBD2|TRBV27|NA|TRBJ2-1
TGTGCCAGCAGTCCGAGGGGACTAGCGGTGGACTACAATGAGCAGTTCTTC
CASSPRGLAVDYNEQFF
>NA|TRBV18|few|TRBJ1-1
TGTGCCAGCTCACGGGACACGAACACTGAAGCTTTCTTT
CASSRDTNTEAFF
>TRBD1|TRBV30|NA|TRBJ2-7
TGTGCCTCACAACGACAGGGGGTCGGCGAGCAGTACTTC
CASQRQGVGEQYF
>TRBD1|TRBV7-9|NA|TRBJ1-2
TGTGCCAGCAGCACGGGACAGAACTATGGCTACACCTTC
CASSTGQNYGYTF
>NA|TRBV29-1|NA|TRBJ1-4
TGCAGCGCTGCGCGGGGGGAAAAACTGTTTTTT
CSAARGEKLFF
>TRBD1|TRBV7-9|NA|TRBJ1-2
TGTGCCAGCAGCTACCCGGACAGGGTAGAAACCTTC
CASSYPDRVETF
>NA|TRBV7-2|NA|TRBJ2-7
TGTGCCAGCAGCTTCAGGGCCATAGGTGGAGAGCAGTACTTC
CASSFRAIGGEQYF
>TRBD1|TRBV6-1|NA|TRBJ1-2
TGTGCCAGCAGTGAATTGAACAGGGGATGGGCCGCGAGCTATGGCTACACCTTC
CASSELNRGWAASYGYTF
>TRBD1|TRBV7-8|few|TRBJ2-4
TGTGCCAGCAGCTTAACCAGACAGGGGGCAAGAGCCAAAAACATTCAGTACTTC
CASSLTRQGARAKNIQYF
>NA|TRBV7-6|NA|TRBJ1-5
TGTGCCAGCAGCGAGGCCCAGGGGATGGGTCAGCCCCAGCATTTT
CASSEAQGMGQPQHF
>TRBD2|TRBV5-1|NA|TRBJ2-1
TGCGCCAATAGAGCGGGAGGGCCATACAATGAGCAGTTCTTC
CANRAGGPYNEQFF
>NA|TRBV7-2|NA|TRBJ2-7
TGTGCCAGCAGCTTAATGTCGTACGAGCAGTACTTC
CASSLMSYEQYF
>TRBD1|TRBV7-8|NA|TRBJ2-1
TGTGCCAGCAGCTTAGTCCGGACAGGTAACAATGAGCAGTTCTTC
CASSLVRTGNNEQFF
>NA|TRBV30|NA|TRBJ2-7
TGTGCCTGGACCGACAGTTACGAGCAGTACTTC
CAWTDSYEQYF
>TRBD2|TRBV18|NA|TRBJ2-1
TGTGCCAGCTCACCGGAGGTAGCGGGAGCAAGTGAGCAGTTCTTC
CASSPEVAGASEQFF
>TRBD1|TRBV10-3|NA|TRBJ1-2
TGTGCCATCGCCGCGACAGGGGACTATGGCTACACCTTC
CAIAATGDYGYTF
>NA|TRBV9|NA|TRBJ1-4
TGTGCCAGCAGCGTAGCAGGGGCAGGTAATGAAAAACTGTTTTTT
CASSVAGAGNEKLFF
>NA|TRBV12-5|NA|TRBJ2-7
TGTGCTAGTGGTTCGCAGGGGAGCTCCTACGAGCAGTACTTC
CASGSQGSSYEQYF
>NA|TRBV30|NA|TRBJ2-7
TGTGCCTGGAGTGAGGAACAGGACTCCTACGAGCAGTACTTC
CAWSEEQDSYEQYF
>NA|TRBV5-4|NA|TRBJ1-4
TGTGCCAGCAGCTTAGGTATCAACGAGCGGGAAAAACTGTTTTTT
CASSLGINEREKLFF
>NA|TRBV6-1|NA|TRBJ2-3
TGTGCCAGCAGTTTCAGGTCTACCACAGATACGCAGTATTTT
CASSFRSTTDTQYF
>TRBD2|TRBV4-3|NA|TRBJ2-7
TGCGCCAGCAGCCAAGGGCAACTAGCGGGAGTCGCCTACGAGCAGTACTTC
CASSQGQLAGVAYEQYF
>NA|TRBV11-2|NA|TRBJ2-3
TGTGCCAGCAGCTTAGCTTCAGATACGCAGTATTTT
CASSLASDTQYF
>TRBD1|TRBV2|NA|TRBJ2-1
TGTGCCAGCGATAACCAACAGGGGACGGGCTCCTACAATGAGCAGTTCTTC
CASDNQQGTGSYNEQFF
>TRBD1|TRBV11-1|NA|TRBJ2-5
TGTGCCAGCAGCTTACGACAGGGGGCTTGGGAGACCCAGTACTTC
CASSLRQGAWETQYF